The 25 T cell receptor beta chains below all came from one sample that was sequenced in a study of T cell repertoires in cytomegalovirus infection. These receptors lack a known antigen. Each CDR3 protein is one row after TCRdb ran MiXCR on the reads. This table has roughly 500,000 distinct CDR3 sequences, around 35% appearing once. The source material was cultured PBMCs, sampled from culture after CMV antigen stimulation. These receptor sequences come from a human donor in good health (CMV status not recorded). Some clones in this sample may be carry-over from other donors' samples.

This clonotype was found a few times. This chain uses TRBV12-3 or TRBV12-4 with TRBJ2-2; D call uncertain. CDR3 size: 16 residues. Trimming stripped 6 bases from V and 4 bases from J, with 18 bases between. CDR3 nucleotide sequence: TGTGCCAGCAGGCGATACATTGGTTTGGGCACCGGGGAGCTGTTTTTT. Protein sequence: CASRRYIGLGTGELFF.

As regards this clonotype: This may arise from a read error, as a much more abundant clone is one base away. The chain has TRBV7-2 and TRBJ2-1; 8 bases align to TRBD2. The CDR3 contains 16 residues. Germline CDR1 is SGHTA and CDR2 is FQGNSA. The CDR3 DNA reads TGTGCCAGCAGCTTAGCGCCGGGACTAGTGACCGATGAGCAGATCTTC. Translating it yields CASSLAPGLVTDEQIF.

This clonotype was counted only a few times. The chain is built from TRBV7-9 and TRBJ2-6; unclear D gene. V was pared by 4 bases and J by 0 bases, with 4 bases between. The CDR3 sequence is 14 residues long. Germline V gene sequence: CDR1 SEHNR, CDR2 FQNEAQ (reference sequence). Here the CDR3 reads CASSSRSGANVLTF. The CDR3 coding sequence is TGTGCCAGCAGCTCGCGCTCTGGGGCCAACGTCCTGACTTTC.

The chain couples TRBV29-1 to TRBJ1-1; D remains unclear. Germline assignment: CDR1 SQVTM and CDR2 ANQGSEA. The CDR3 consists of 15 residues. The germline V and J ends were trimmed by 7 bases and 0 bases, with 18 bases remaining between them. CDR3 in amino acids: CSARSSTGMNTEAFF. The CDR3 DNA reads TGCAGCGCTCGATCCTCCACCGGCATGAACACTGAAGCTTTCTTT.

The chain is built from TRBV12-3 or TRBV12-4 and TRBJ1-5; TRBD1 might be the D (5 bases). CDR3 length equals 17 residues. Trimming cost V 1 base and J 0 bases, with 13 bases left between them. CDR3 protein: CASSLDSWGSSNQPQHF. The CDR3 region has the DNA TGTGCCAGCAGTTTAGATAGTTGGGGGTCTAGCAATCAGCCCCAGCATTTT.

This clonotype showed up just a few times. The chain carries TRBV12-3 or TRBV12-4 and TRBJ2-5; no firm D call. V dropped 7 bases and J dropped 5 bases, with 20 bases sitting between them. CDR3 length: 15 residues. The CDR3 protein is CASKDSLIVGETQYF. DNA of the CDR3: TGTGCCAGCAAAGATTCTTTGATCGTCGGGGAGACCCAGTACTTC.

CDR3 residues: CASNPSGRTDTQYF. DNA of the CDR3: TGTGCCAGCAATCCCAGCGGGCGCACAGATACGCAGTATTTT. The chain has TRBV28 and TRBJ2-3, with D possibly being TRBD2 (6 bases). Germline CDR1 MDHEN, CDR2 SYDVKM. With 7 bases removed from V and 1 base from J, the gap between germline ends came to 12 bases. This CDR3 is built from 14 residues.

This clonotype has only a few counts. This chain connects TRBV6-1 to TRBJ2-1, with 13 bases lining up with TRBD2. The ends lost 7 bases at V and 5 bases at J; junction bases unmatched: 8. From germline, CDR1 is MNHNS and CDR2 SASEGT. This CDR3 has 16 amino acids. CDR3 DNA: TGTGCCAGCATCCCCATGGGACTAGCGGGAAACAATGAGCAGTTCTTC. Translation: CASIPMGLAGNNEQFF.

This clonotype was seen a few times. The chain employs TRBV11-3 and TRBJ2-5; 7 bases are shared with TRBD1. The V and J ends lost 5 bases and 4 bases, in that order; junction bases with no gene match: 10. Germline V lookup: CDR1 SGHNT, CDR2 YENEEA. The CDR3 has 15 amino acids. CDR3 residues: CASSLGQARGETQYF. In nucleotides, the CDR3 is TGTGCCAGCAGCCTCGGACAGGCTAGGGGAGAGACCCAGTACTTC.

As to this clonotype: This may stem from a read error, because a much larger clone lies one nucleotide away. This rearrangement joins TRBV2 to TRBJ1-1; 7 bases fit TRBD1. Germline CDR1 is SNHLY and CDR2 is FYNNEI. V trimming: 8 bases; J trimming: 0 bases; junction bases outside the gene matches: 3. The CDR3 has 13 amino acids. CDR3 protein: CASGDSLNTEAFF. DNA of the CDR3: TGTGCCAGCGGGGACAGTTTGAACACTGAAGCTTTCTTT.

The chain uses TRBV29-1 and TRBJ2-1, with 7 bases identical to TRBD2. CDR3 length: 12 residues. Germline trimming cut 1 base from V and 10 bases from J; bases unmatched to any gene: 4. Germline values: CDR1 SQVTM, CDR2 ANQGSEA. The DNA of the CDR3 is TGCAGCGTTGAAGTTTGGGGGGGGGAGCAGTTCTTC. Protein: CSVEVWGGEQFF.

This CDR3 is CATSTREEETQYF. CDR3 nucleotides: TGTGCCACCAGCACTAGAGAGGAAGAGACCCAGTACTTC. The chain links TRBV15 to TRBJ2-5; the D is unclear. V was shortened by 4 bases and J by 3 bases, with 9 bases between the two germline ends. Germline CDR1 and CDR2: LNHNV and YYDKDF (reference sequence). The CDR3 is 13 residues long.

The chain has TRBV20-1 and TRBJ2-5; possible D gene TRBD1, 6 bases. Germline CDR1 is DFQATT and CDR2 is SNEGSKA (reference sequence). The germline V and J ends were trimmed by 3 bases and 4 bases, with 9 bases remaining between them. CDR3 length: 12 residues. CDR3 loop: CSASHRVETQYF. CDR3 bases: TGCAGTGCTAGTCACAGGGTAGAGACCCAGTACTTC.

This clonotype was observed a few times. The chain links TRBV6-8 to TRBJ2-7, with 8 bases identical to TRBD1. The V gene's germline CDR1 is MNHGY and CDR2 SAAAGT. There are 15 residues in the CDR3. In nucleotides, the CDR3 is TGTGCTAGCAGTTACCCGACAGGGGCCCTCTACGAGCAGTACGTC. It codes for CASSYPTGALYEQYV.

The table lists this clonotype with a few counts. This chain connects TRBV14 to TRBJ1-2; a possible D gene is TRBD1 (5 bases). The CDR3 loop spans 15 amino acids. V shed 2 bases and J shed 7 bases, with 17 bases lying between them. Germline V gene lookup returns CDR1 SGHDN and CDR2 FVKESK. The CDR3 DNA reads as TGTGCCAGCAGCCAAAGATCGTATAGGGGATCTGGCTACACCTTC. Translating gives CASSQRSYRGSGYTF.

The V gene is TRBV10-3, the J gene TRBJ2-1, with 10 positions matching TRBD2. V lost 2 bases, J lost 4 bases, and 5 bases stayed unmatched. The CDR3 has 16 residues. CDR1 ENHRY and CDR2 SYGVKD come from the germline V gene. CDR3 nucleotide sequence: TGTGCCATCAGTGAGACTAGCGGGGAAACTTACAATGAGCAGTTCTTC. Encoded protein: CAISETSGETYNEQFF.

This clonotype has a handful of counts. V gene TRBV12-3 or TRBV12-4 combines with J gene TRBJ2-7; TRBD2 matches 7 bases. The CDR3 extends over 13 amino acids. V shed 2 bases and J 5 bases; nucleotides not matched to a gene: 3. The CDR3 DNA reads as TGTGCCAGCAGTTTATTGGGAGGGGACGAGCAGTACTTC. Translating gives CASSLLGGDEQYF.

The chain combines TRBV7-4 with TRBJ1-3; maybe TRBD1 (5 bases). This CDR3 has 13 amino acids. In germline, CDR1 is SGHVT, CDR2 SQSDAQ. Trimming removed 10 bases at V and 3 bases at J, with 13 bases between. This CDR3 is CATTQGVGNTIYF. In DNA form, the CDR3 reads TGTGCCACCACCCAAGGGGTTGGAAACACCATATATTTT. Looking up the rest from reference TRBV7-4 and TRBJ1-3 gives the full variable domain: GAGVSQSPRYKVAKRGRDVALRCDSISGHVTLYWYRQTLGQGSEVLTYSQSDAQRDKSGRPSGRFSAERPERSVSTLKIQRTEQGDSAVYLCATTQGVGNTIYFGEGSWLTVV.

This clonotype was counted many times. The rearrangement joins TRBV7-2 to TRBJ2-5; no firm D call. Germline CDR1 SGHTA, CDR2 FQGNSA. The CDR3 is 13 residues long. Trimming removed 2 bases from V and 4 bases from J, with 8 bases in between. CDR3 DNA sequence: TGTGCCAGCAGCTTATCCTCGGGAGAGACCCAGTACTTC. Translation gives CASSLSSGETQYF.

CDR3 nucleotides: TGTGCCAGCAGCCCCCTCCCACCGGGCGTGAACACCGGGGAGCTGTTTTTT. This sequence encodes CASSPLPPGVNTGELFF. V gene TRBV11-2 combines with J gene TRBJ2-2; D unresolved. V lost 5 bases and J 1 base, leaving 17 bases between the germline ends. Per the germline V gene, CDR1 is SGHAT and CDR2 is FQNNGV. This CDR3 is 17 amino acids long.

J is TRBJ2-3 and V is TRBV7-2, with unresolved D. The CDR3 runs 12 residues. The germline gives CDR1 SGHTA, CDR2 FQGNSA. The germline V and J ends were trimmed by 1 base and 8 bases, with 7 bases remaining between them. The CDR3 DNA follows: TGTGCCAGCAGCTTAGGTCCCTCTACGCAGTATTTT. Its protein is CASSLGPSTQYF.

The table lists this clonotype with a few counts. V usage is TRBV6-6 and J usage is TRBJ2-1, with no clear D. V lost 0 bases and J 3 bases, leaving 6 bases between the germline ends. The germline CDR1 and CDR2 sequences are MNHNY and SVGAGI (reference sequence). This CDR3 has 14 residues. The DNA of the CDR3 is TGTGCCAGCAGTTACTCGTCCGGCTACAATGAGCAGTTCTTC. Residues: CASSYSSGYNEQFF.

The CDR3 protein is CAISELQREGRNEQFF. DNA for the CDR3: TGTGCCATCAGTGAGCTTCAGCGGGAGGGCCGGAATGAGCAGTTCTTC. The V and J genes are TRBV10-3 and TRBJ2-1, with 10 bases aligning to TRBD2. This CDR3 comprises 16 residues. Germline CDR1 reads ENHRY; CDR2 reads SYGVKD. V lost 2 bases to trimming and J lost 7 bases; unmatched junction nucleotides: 8.

The V and J genes are TRBV28 and TRBJ2-3; no clear D gene. Trimming pared 4 bases from V and 4 bases from J, leaving 12 bases between. CDR1 is MDHEN, CDR2 SYDVKM, per germline. The CDR3 covers 14 residues. CDR3 sequence reads: CASSSNGLADTQYF. CDR3 sequence (DNA): TGTGCCAGCAGTTCGAACGGGTTGGCAGATACGCAGTATTTT.

This clonotype was observed many times. V gene TRBV11-2 combines with J gene TRBJ1-2, with D perhaps TRBD1 (6 bases). The germline gives CDR1 SGHAT, CDR2 FQNNGV. V lost 4 bases to trimming and J lost 6 bases, with 9 bases between them. This CDR3 has 12 residues. The CDR3 DNA reads as TGTGCCAGCAGCTCGGGGGCCGATGGCTACACCTTC. Amino acid sequence: CASSSGADGYTF. The full variable domain, rest sourced from reference TRBV11-2 and TRBJ1-2, is EAGVAQSPRYKIIEKRQSVAFWCNPISGHATLYWYQQILGQGPKLLIQFQNNGVVDDSQLPKDRFSAERLKGVDSTLKIQPAKLEDSAVYLCASSSGADGYTFGSGTRLTVV.